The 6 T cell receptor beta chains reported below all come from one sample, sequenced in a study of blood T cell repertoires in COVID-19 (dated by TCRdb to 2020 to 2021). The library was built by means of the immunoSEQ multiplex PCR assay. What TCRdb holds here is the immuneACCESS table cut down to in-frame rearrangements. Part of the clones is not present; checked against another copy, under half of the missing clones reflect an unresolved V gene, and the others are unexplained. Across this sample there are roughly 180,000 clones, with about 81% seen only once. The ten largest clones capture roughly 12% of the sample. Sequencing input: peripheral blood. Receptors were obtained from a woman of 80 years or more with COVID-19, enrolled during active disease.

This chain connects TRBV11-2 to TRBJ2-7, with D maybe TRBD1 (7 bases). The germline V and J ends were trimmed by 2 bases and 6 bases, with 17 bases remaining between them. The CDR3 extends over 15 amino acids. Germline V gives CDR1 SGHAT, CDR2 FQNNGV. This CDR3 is CASSLLGGTELEQYF. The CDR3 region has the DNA TGTGCCAGCAGCTTACTTGGGGGGACAGAACTCGAGCAGTACTTC.

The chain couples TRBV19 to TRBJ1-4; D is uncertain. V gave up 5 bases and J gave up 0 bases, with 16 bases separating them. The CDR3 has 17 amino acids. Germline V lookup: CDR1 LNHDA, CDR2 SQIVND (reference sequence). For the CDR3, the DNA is TGTGCCAGTAGTTCAACGCCCCGACTTACAACTAATGAAAAACTGTTTTTT. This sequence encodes CASSSTPRLTTNEKLFF.

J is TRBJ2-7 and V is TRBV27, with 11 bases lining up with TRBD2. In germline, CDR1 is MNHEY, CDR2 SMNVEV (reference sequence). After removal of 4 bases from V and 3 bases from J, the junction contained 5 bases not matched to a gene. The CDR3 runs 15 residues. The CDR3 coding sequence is TGTGCCAGCAGTTCGGGGGGGACTAGCGGCTACGAGCAGTACTTC. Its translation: CASSSGGTSGYEQYF.

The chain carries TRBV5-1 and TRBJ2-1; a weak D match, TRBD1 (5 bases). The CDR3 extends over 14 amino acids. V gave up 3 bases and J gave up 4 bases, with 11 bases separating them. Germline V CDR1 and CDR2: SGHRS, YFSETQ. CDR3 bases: TGCGCCAGCAGCTATTCGACAGATTACAATGAGCAGTTCTTC. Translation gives CASSYSTDYNEQFF.

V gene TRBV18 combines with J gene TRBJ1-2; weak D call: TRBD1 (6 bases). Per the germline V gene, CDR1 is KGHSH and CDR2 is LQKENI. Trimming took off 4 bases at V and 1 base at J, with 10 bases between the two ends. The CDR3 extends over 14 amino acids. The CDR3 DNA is TGTGCCAGCTCACTTGGACAGTTTAACTATGGCTACACCTTC. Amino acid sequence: CASSLGQFNYGYTF.

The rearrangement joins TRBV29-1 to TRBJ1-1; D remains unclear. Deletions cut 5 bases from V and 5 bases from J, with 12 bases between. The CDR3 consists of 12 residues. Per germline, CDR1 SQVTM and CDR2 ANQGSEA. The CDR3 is CSVKPGRTEAFF. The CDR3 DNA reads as TGCAGCGTTAAGCCGGGTAGGACTGAAGCTTTCTTT.